Shown below are 19 T cell receptor beta chains from a single sample sequenced in a study of T cells after yellow fever vaccination. TCRdb re-analysed the 5' RACE reads in MiXCR, keeping a single row per CDR3 protein. The sample lists 250,000 to 350,000 distinct CDR3 sequences, approximately 8% occurring once. This material consisted of CD4+ T cells sorted from PBMCs, taken 5 days after the yellow fever booster vaccination. The receptors come from a man between 18 and 35 years old who received the YFV17D yellow fever vaccine.

This clonotype was counted at least ten times. This chain uses TRBV3-1 with TRBJ2-5, with TRBD2 matching over 7 bases. CDR3 length: 12 residues. Per the germline V gene, CDR1 is LGHDT and CDR2 is YNNKEL (reference sequence). V shed 1 base and J 7 bases; nucleotides not matched to a gene: 0. In DNA form, the CDR3 reads TGTGCCAGCAGCCAAGGCGGGGGGACCCAGTACTTC. Protein sequence: CASSQGGGTQYF.

This clonotype appeared a few times. This chain links TRBV7-2 with TRBJ1-2; the D is unclear. Germline CDR1 reads SGHTA; CDR2 reads FQGNSA. The CDR3 has 14 amino acids. The germline V and J ends were trimmed by 3 bases and 2 bases, with 10 bases remaining between them. CDR3 sequence: CASSFLGGNYGYTF. The CDR3 DNA reads as TGTGCCAGCAGCTTCTTGGGAGGAAACTATGGCTACACCTTC.

The J gene is TRBJ1-6, the V gene TRBV20-1; D might be TRBD1 (5 bases). There are 15 residues in the CDR3. Germline V gene sequence: CDR1 DFQATT, CDR2 SNEGSKA (reference sequence). The chain's CDR3 is CSAWGVGSYNSPLHF. Written as DNA, the CDR3 is TGCAGCGCGTGGGGGGTCGGTTCTTATAATTCACCCCTCCACTTT.

This clonotype occurred a few times. The chain has TRBV10-3 and TRBJ2-3; D is unclear. The CDR3 is 14 residues long. The germline gives CDR1 ENHRY, CDR2 SYGVKD. Between the trimmed V and J ends, which lost 4 bases and 1 base, there was a span of 9 bases. DNA for the CDR3: TGTGCCATCAGTGCGGTCGGCGGCACAGATACGCAGTATTTT. Translating it yields CAISAVGGTDTQYF.

This clonotype was counted between two and nine times. The chain uses TRBV19 and TRBJ2-7; TRBD1 agrees at 9 bases. V lost 1 base and J lost 0; bases outside the gene matches: 4. The germline V gene has CDR1 LNHDA and CDR2 SQIVND (reference sequence). The CDR3 sequence is 16 residues long. The DNA for the CDR3 is TGTGCCAGTAGTATAGGGACAGGGGACGGCTCCTACGAGCAGTACTTC. Protein sequence: CASSIGTGDGSYEQYF.

J is TRBJ1-6 and V is TRBV28, with 8 bases fitting TRBD1. From germline, CDR1 is MDHEN and CDR2 SYDVKM. The CDR3 is 17 amino acids. The V and J ends lost 5 bases and 0 bases, in that order; junction bases with no gene match: 6. CDR3 in amino acids: CASSPRDRSSYNSPLHF. CDR3 DNA: TGTGCCAGCAGTCCCAGGGACAGGAGCTCCTATAATTCACCCCTCCACTTT.

J is TRBJ1-4 and V is TRBV4-1; a weak D match, TRBD1 (6 bases). V shed 3 bases and J shed 8 bases, with 22 bases lying between them. The CDR3 contains 17 residues. Per germline, CDR1 MGHRA and CDR2 YSYEKL. In DNA, the CDR3 is TGCGCCAGCAGCCAGCTACCATACAGCCAGGGGTTCGAAAAACTGTTTTTT. As protein: CASSQLPYSQGFEKLFF.

Ten or more counts support this clonotype. V usage is TRBV7-9 and J usage is TRBJ1-5; D is undetermined. The V end was cut by 4 bases, the J end by 2 bases, with 9 bases between. Germline V lookup: CDR1 SEHNR, CDR2 FQNEAQ (reference sequence). The CDR3 has 14 amino acids. CDR3 sequence: CASSSTRGNQPQHF. CDR3 nucleotides: TGTGCCAGCAGCTCAACTAGGGGCAATCAGCCCCAGCATTTT.

V and J are TRBV12-3 or TRBV12-4 and TRBJ2-5, with D hard to call. Trimming cost V 4 bases and J 3 bases, with 9 bases left between them. The CDR3 runs 13 residues. The CDR3, as DNA: TGTGCCAGCAGTTGGGAAAGGGAAGAGACCCAGTACTTC. It encodes CASSWEREETQYF.

This chain links TRBV12-3 or TRBV12-4 with TRBJ2-1; TRBD2 matches at 7 bases. J lost 7 bases, V lost 6 bases, and 12 bases had no gene match. There are 15 residues in the CDR3. CDR3: CASRAGISPGNEQFF. The DNA of the CDR3 is TGTGCCAGCAGAGCGGGGATCTCCCCCGGGAATGAGCAGTTCTTC.

This clonotype was counted many times. This chain connects TRBV4-3 to TRBJ1-2; D uncertain. This CDR3 contains 13 residues. V lost 0 bases and J 14 bases, leaving 16 bases between the germline ends. The germline CDR1 and CDR2 sequences are LGHNA and YSLEER. CDR3 residues: CASSQDWARPRTF. The DNA for the CDR3 is TGCGCCAGCAGCCAAGATTGGGCCAGGCCGAGGACCTTC.

This clonotype came up many times. The V call is TRBV12-3 or TRBV12-4, the J call TRBJ1-1; D ambiguous. The V end lost 2 bases, the J end lost 4 bases, and 8 bases lay between the germline ends. This CDR3 has 13 amino acids. The DNA for the CDR3 is TGTGCCAGCAGTTTATTCTGGGGCACTGAAGCTTTCTTT. Translation gives CASSLFWGTEAFF.

There are many counts of this clonotype. The J gene is TRBJ2-1, the V gene TRBV7-2, with 7 positions matching TRBD2. The ends lost 3 bases at V and 9 bases at J; junction bases unmatched: 8. This CDR3 has 14 residues. From germline, CDR1 is SGHTA and CDR2 FQGNSA. CDR3 sequence (DNA): TGTGCCAGCAGCTTCACGGGGGGTGGGATTGAGCAGTTCTTC. Its translation is CASSFTGGGIEQFF.

This clonotype was found a few times. This rearrangement joins TRBV4-1 to TRBJ2-3, with D tentatively TRBD1 or TRBD2 (5 bases each). Germline CDR1 MGHRA, CDR2 YSYEKL. The length of the CDR3 is 15 residues. V dropped 5 bases and J dropped 2 bases, with 14 bases sitting between them. CDR3 coding DNA: TGCGCCAGCAGCTTGCGTGGGACGGCCACAGATACGCAGTATTTT. This translates into CASSLRGTATDTQYF.

This clonotype was observed a few times. The CDR3 DNA is TGTGCCACCATTGGACAGGGCCCCTACAATGAGCAGTTCTTC. Encoded protein: CATIGQGPYNEQFF. The chain links TRBV10-3 to TRBJ2-1; 8 bases fit TRBD1. CDR1 is ENHRY, CDR2 SYGVKD, per germline. This CDR3 comprises 14 residues. The junction had 7 bases not matched to a gene; V was cut back by 10 bases and J by 2 bases.

This sequence joins TRBV20-1 and TRBJ2-5, with D perhaps TRBD2 (7 bases). Germline assignment: CDR1 DFQATT and CDR2 SNEGSKA (reference sequence). The CDR3 consists of 16 residues. Trimming took 4 bases from V and 4 from J, leaving 22 bases between them. CDR3 nucleotide sequence: TGCAGTGCTAAGGCAGGGATGAGGGGGGAGGGAGAGACCCAGTACTTC. Residues: CSAKAGMRGEGETQYF.

In this sample, this clonotype turned up many times. The V and J genes are TRBV19 and TRBJ1-1; a possible D gene is TRBD1 (6 bases). CDR3 size: 12 residues. V lost 5 bases to trimming and J lost 7 bases, with 11 bases between them. Germline-derived CDR1 and CDR2 are LNHDA and SQIVND (reference sequence). CDR3 protein: CASSVATGEAFF. CDR3 bases: TGTGCCAGTAGTGTGGCGACAGGTGAAGCTTTCTTT.

This clonotype was picked up a small number of times. The chain is built from TRBV20-1 and TRBJ2-1; D remains ambiguous. V shed 1 base and J shed 3 bases, with 4 bases lying between them. Germline V gene sequence: CDR1 DFQATT, CDR2 SNEGSKA (reference sequence). CDR3 length: 12 amino acids. The CDR3 bases are TGCAGTGCTAGAGGGAACTACAATGAGCAGTTCTTC. Translating gives CSARGNYNEQFF.

V and J are TRBV4-3 and TRBJ1-2, with D perhaps matching TRBD1 (5 bases). The ends were cut back, 4 bases at V and 3 bases at J, with 12 bases in the middle. Per the germline V gene, CDR1 is LGHNA and CDR2 is YSLEER. The CDR3 sequence is 14 residues long. The CDR3 region has the DNA TGCGCCAGCAGCCGAGCTTTGGGGGACTATGGCTACACCTTC. As protein: CASSRALGDYGYTF.